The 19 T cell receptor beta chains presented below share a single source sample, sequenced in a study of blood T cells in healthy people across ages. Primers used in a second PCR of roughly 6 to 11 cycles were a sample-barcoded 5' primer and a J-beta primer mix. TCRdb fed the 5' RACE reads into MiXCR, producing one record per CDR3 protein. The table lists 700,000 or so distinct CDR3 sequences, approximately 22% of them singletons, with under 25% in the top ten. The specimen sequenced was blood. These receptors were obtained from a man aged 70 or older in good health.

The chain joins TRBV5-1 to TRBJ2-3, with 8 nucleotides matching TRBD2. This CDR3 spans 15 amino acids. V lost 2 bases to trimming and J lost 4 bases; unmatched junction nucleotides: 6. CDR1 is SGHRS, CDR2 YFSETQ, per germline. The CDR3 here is CASSLSGRVSDTQYF. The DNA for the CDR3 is TGCGCCAGCAGCTTAAGCGGGAGAGTTTCAGATACGCAGTATTTT. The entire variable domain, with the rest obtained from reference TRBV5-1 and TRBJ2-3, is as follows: KAGVTQTPRYLIKTRGQQVTLSCSPISGHRSVSWYQQTPGQGLQFLFEYFSETQRNKGNFPGRFSGRQFSNSRSEMNVSTLELGDSALYLCASSLSGRVSDTQYFGPGTRLTVL.

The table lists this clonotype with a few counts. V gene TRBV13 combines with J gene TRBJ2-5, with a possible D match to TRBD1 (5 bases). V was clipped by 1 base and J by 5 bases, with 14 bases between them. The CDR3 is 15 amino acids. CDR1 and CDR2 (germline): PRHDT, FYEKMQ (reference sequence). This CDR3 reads CASSLAQGPWETQYF. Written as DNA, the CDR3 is TGTGCCAGCAGCTTAGCGCAGGGTCCTTGGGAGACCCAGTACTTC.

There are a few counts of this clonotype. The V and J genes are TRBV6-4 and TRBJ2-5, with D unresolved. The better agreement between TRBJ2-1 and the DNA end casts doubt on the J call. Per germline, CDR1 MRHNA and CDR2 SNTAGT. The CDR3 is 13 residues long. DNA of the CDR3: TGTGCCAGCAGTGACTCAGGGATCGGTGAGCAGTTCTTC. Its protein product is CASSDSGIGEQFF.

CDR3 sequence (DNA): TGCAGTGGAGAACGGGGGAACACTGAAGCTTTCTTT. Translation: CSGERGNTEAFF. The chain carries TRBV20-1 and TRBJ1-1; D is ambiguous. The CDR3 length is 12 residues. Germline loops: CDR1 DFQATT, CDR2 SNEGSKA (reference sequence). Trimming pared 7 bases from V and 1 base from J, leaving 10 bases between.

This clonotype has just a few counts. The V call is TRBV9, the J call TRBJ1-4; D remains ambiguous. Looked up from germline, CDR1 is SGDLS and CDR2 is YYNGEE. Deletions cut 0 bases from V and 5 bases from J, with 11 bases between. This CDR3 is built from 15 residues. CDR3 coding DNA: TGTGCCAGCAGCGTAGGGGCAGACTTAAATGAAAAACTGTTTTTT. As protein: CASSVGADLNEKLFF.

CDR3 DNA sequence: TGTGCCAGCAGCGTAGGGTCGTATAGCACAGATACGCAGTATTTT. Amino acids: CASSVGSYSTDTQYF. V usage is TRBV9 and J usage is TRBJ2-3, with D hard to call. The germline gives CDR1 SGDLS, CDR2 YYNGEE. The CDR3 runs to 15 residues. Trimming shortened V by 0 bases and J by 0 bases, and 8 bases separated the two germline ends.

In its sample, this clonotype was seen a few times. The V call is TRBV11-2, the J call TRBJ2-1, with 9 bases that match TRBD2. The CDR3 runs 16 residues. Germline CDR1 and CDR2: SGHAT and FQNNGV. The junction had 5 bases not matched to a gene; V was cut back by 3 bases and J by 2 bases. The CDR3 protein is CASSFGGGGPYNEQFF. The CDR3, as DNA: TGTGCCAGCAGCTTCGGCGGGGGGGGCCCCTACAATGAGCAGTTCTTC.

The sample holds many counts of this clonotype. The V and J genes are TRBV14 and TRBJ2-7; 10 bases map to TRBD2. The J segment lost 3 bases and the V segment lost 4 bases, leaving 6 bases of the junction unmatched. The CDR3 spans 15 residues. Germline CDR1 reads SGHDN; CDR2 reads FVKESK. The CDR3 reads CASSLSSGSFYEQYF. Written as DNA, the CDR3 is TGTGCCAGCAGCCTCTCTAGCGGGAGCTTCTACGAGCAGTACTTC.

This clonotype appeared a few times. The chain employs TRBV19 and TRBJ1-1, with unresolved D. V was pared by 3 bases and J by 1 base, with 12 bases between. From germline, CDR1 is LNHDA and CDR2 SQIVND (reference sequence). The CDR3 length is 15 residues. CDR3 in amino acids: CASSIVLQRNTEAFF. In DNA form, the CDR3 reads TGTGCCAGTAGTATCGTCTTACAGAGGAACACTGAAGCTTTCTTT.

The CDR3 is CASIQGVSGSRTETQYF. CDR3 coding DNA: TGTGCCAGCATTCAGGGGGTTAGCGGGAGTCGGACTGAGACCCAGTACTTC. The chain carries TRBV6-1 and TRBJ2-1; TRBD2 agrees at 9 bases. The DNA end lines up better with TRBJ2-5; the J call may be wrong. The CDR3 runs 17 residues. Germline values: CDR1 MNHNS, CDR2 SASEGT.

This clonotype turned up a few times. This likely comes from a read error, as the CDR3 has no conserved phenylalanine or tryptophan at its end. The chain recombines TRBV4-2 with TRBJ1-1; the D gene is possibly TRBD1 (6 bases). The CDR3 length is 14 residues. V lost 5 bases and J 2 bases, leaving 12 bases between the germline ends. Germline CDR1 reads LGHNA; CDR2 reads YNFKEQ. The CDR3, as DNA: TGTGCCAGCAGCTTTACAGGGACCAACACTGAAGCTTTCCTT. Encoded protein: CASSFTGTNTEAFL.

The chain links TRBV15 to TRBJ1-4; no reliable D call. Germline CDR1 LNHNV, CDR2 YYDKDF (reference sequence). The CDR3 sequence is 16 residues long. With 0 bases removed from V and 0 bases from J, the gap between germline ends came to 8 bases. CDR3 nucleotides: TGTGCCACCAGCAGAGATCTGTCGACAACTAATGAAAAACTGTTTTTT. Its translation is CATSRDLSTTNEKLFF.

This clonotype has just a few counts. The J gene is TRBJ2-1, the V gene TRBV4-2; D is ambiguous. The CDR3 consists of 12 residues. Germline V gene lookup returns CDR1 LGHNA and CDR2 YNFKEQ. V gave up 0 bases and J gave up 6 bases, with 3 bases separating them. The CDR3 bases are TGTGCCAGCAGCCAAGATGTCAATGAGCAGTTCTTC. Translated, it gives CASSQDVNEQFF.

The CDR3 nucleotides are TGTGCCAGCAGCCAAGGGTGGGGGGCGCCCACTGAAGCTTTCTTT. This codes for CASSQGWGAPTEAFF. The genes are TRBV3-1 and TRBJ1-1, with D maybe TRBD1 (6 bases). Trimming removed 1 base from V and 4 bases from J, with 13 bases in between. The germline CDR1 and CDR2 sequences are LGHDT and YNNKEL (reference sequence). The CDR3 is 15 amino acids.

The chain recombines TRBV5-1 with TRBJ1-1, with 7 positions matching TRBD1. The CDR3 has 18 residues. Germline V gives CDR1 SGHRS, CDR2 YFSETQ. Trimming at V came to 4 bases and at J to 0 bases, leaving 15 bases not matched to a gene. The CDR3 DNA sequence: TGCGCCAGCAGCGTCTCCGGGACAGCCCAACTAATGAACACTGAAGCTTTCTTT. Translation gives CASSVSGTAQLMNTEAFF.

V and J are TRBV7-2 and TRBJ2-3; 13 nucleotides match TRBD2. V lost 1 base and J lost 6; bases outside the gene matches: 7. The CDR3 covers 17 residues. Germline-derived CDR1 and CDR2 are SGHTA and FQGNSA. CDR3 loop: CASSLVLAGGPGDTQYF. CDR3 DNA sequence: TGTGCCAGCAGCTTAGTACTAGCGGGAGGGCCGGGGGATACGCAGTATTTT.

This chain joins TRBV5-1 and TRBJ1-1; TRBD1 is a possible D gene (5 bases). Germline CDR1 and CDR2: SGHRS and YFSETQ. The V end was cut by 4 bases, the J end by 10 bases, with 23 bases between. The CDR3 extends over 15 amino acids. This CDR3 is CASSPYAGAARGAFF. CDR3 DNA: TGCGCCAGCAGCCCGTACGCCGGGGCCGCGAGGGGAGCTTTCTTT.

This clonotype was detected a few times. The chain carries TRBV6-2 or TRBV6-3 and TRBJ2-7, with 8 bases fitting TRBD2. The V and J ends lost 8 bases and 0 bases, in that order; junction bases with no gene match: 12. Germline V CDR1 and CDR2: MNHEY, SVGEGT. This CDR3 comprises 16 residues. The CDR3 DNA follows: TGTGCCAGCCAAACAATTAGCGGGGCCTACTCCTACGAGCAGTACTTC. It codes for CASQTISGAYSYEQYF.

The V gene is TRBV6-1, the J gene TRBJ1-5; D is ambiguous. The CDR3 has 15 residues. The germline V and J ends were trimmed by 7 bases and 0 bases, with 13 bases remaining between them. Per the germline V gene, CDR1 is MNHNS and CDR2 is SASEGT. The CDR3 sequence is CASKAERYSNQPQHF. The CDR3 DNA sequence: TGTGCCAGCAAGGCAGAGCGATATAGCAATCAGCCCCAGCATTTT.